This entry lists 14 T cell receptor beta chains sequenced from one sample in a study of vaccination and CD4 T cells after COVID-19. These receptors lack a known antigen. The Oncomine TCR Beta short-read assay was applied to DNA of cultured CD4+ T cells. TCRdb called the PCR reads again in MiXCR, with one record for every CDR3 protein. The sample carries around 20,000 distinct CDR3 sequences, around 44% recorded once. Noted treatment: roughly ten-day PBMC culture with coronavirus spike peptide pools or control peptides (ViraFEST assay). The sample consisted of CD4+ T cells from blood, cultured in vitro. These TCRs come from a human donor who had recovered from COVID-19.

CDR3 DNA sequence: TGCGCCAGCAGCCACGACAGGGGGCATCGGGATGAGCAGTTCTTC. Translating gives CASSHDRGHRDEQFF. This chain connects TRBV5-1 to TRBJ2-1; 10 bases agree with TRBD1. Trimming took 4 bases from V and 8 from J; bases not matched to a gene: 9. Per the germline V gene, CDR1 is SGHRS and CDR2 is YFSETQ. The CDR3 totals 15 residues.

This clonotype is a singleton in its sample. This sequence joins TRBV5-1 and TRBJ1-1; 7 nucleotides agree with TRBD1. Germline V gene data show CDR1 as SGHRS and CDR2 as YFSETQ. The CDR3 length is 16 residues. V gave up 5 bases and J gave up 2 bases; unmatched junction bases: 12. CDR3 sequence reads: CASRSGTAKYNTEAFF. The CDR3 nucleotides are TGCGCCAGCAGGTCCGGGACAGCCAAGTACAACACTGAAGCTTTCTTT.

This chain connects TRBV11-3 to TRBJ1-3, with unresolved D. The V end lost 6 bases, the J end lost 1 base, and 13 bases lay between the germline ends. This CDR3 is built from 15 residues. Germline V gene sequence: CDR1 SGHNT, CDR2 YENEEA. This CDR3 is CASRDKGSSGNTIYF. The CDR3 DNA is TGTGCCAGCAGAGACAAGGGTTCATCTGGAAACACCATATATTTT.

The table lists this clonotype with a few counts. CDR3 protein: CASSQGSGVNIQYF. In DNA form, the CDR3 reads TGCGCCAGCAGCCAGGGGTCCGGTGTAAACATTCAGTACTTC. The chain joins TRBV4-1 to TRBJ2-4; D unresolved. This CDR3 spans 14 amino acids. V lost 3 bases and J 6 bases, leaving 12 bases between the germline ends. Germline-derived CDR1 and CDR2 are MGHRA and YSYEKL.

This clonotype was detected only a few times. The CDR3 DNA is TGTGCCAGCAGCTTGGCCGGGAGCGGTTCCTACGAGCAGTACTTC. Translating it yields CASSLAGSGSYEQYF. The gene calls are TRBV5-4 and TRBJ2-7, with D tentatively TRBD2 (6 bases). CDR3 length equals 15 residues. Trimming removed 0 bases at V and 1 base at J, with 11 bases between. Germline lookup yields CDR1 SGHNT and CDR2 YYREEE (reference sequence).

The rearrangement uses TRBV27 and TRBJ1-4; D unclear. Germline V gives CDR1 MNHEY, CDR2 SMNVEV (reference sequence). V dropped 2 bases and J dropped 0 bases, with 7 bases sitting between them. The CDR3 consists of 15 residues. CDR3 DNA: TGTGCCAGCAGTTTACAAAGGACAACTAATGAAAAACTGTTTTTT. Residues: CASSLQRTTNEKLFF.

The J gene is TRBJ1-3, the V gene TRBV12-3 or TRBV12-4, with D perhaps TRBD1 (5 bases). The CDR3 is 13 amino acids. With 10 bases removed from V and 3 bases from J, the gap between germline ends came to 13 bases. CDR3: CATRRGSGNTIYF. The CDR3 DNA sequence: TGTGCCACACGGAGGGGAAGTGGAAACACCATATATTTT.

This clonotype was picked up a small number of times. V and J are TRBV20-1 and TRBJ2-5; 8 nucleotides match TRBD2. The CDR3 is made up of 18 amino acids. The trim removed 0 bases at V and 4 bases at J, leaving 16 bases unmatched. Germline loops: CDR1 DFQATT, CDR2 SNEGSKA (reference sequence). The CDR3 here is CSARDRGGNGRGSETQYF. The CDR3, as DNA: TGCAGTGCTAGAGATCGGGGAGGGAACGGGAGGGGGTCAGAGACCCAGTACTTC.

V is TRBV20-1 and J is TRBJ1-5; perhaps TRBD1 as D (6 bases). Trimming removed 6 bases from V and 7 bases from J, with 16 bases in between. CDR3 length: 13 amino acids. CDR1 is DFQATT, CDR2 SNEGSKA, per germline (reference sequence). CDR3 sequence reads: CSANRVGGQPQHF. The CDR3 bases are TGCAGTGCAAACAGGGTGGGAGGACAGCCCCAGCATTTT.

V and J are TRBV7-2 and TRBJ2-3, with D hard to call. The CDR3 is 15 residues long. V gave up 1 base and J gave up 3 bases, with 11 bases separating them. Germline assignment: CDR1 SGHTA and CDR2 FQGNSA. CDR3 nucleotide sequence: TGTGCCAGCAGCTTAGATCTTATCGGGACAGATACGCAGTATTTT. Its protein is CASSLDLIGTDTQYF.

The J gene is TRBJ1-1, the V gene TRBV20-1; 10 positions match TRBD1. The CDR3 contains 15 residues. Per the germline V gene, CDR1 is DFQATT and CDR2 is SNEGSKA (reference sequence). J lost 10 bases, V lost 1 base, and 12 bases had no gene match. CDR3 DNA sequence: TGCAGTGCTAGAGGCTCCTCGACAGGGGGCAGGGGAGCTTTCTTT. Translation gives CSARGSSTGGRGAFF.

Relative to its sample, this clonotype is medium-sized (0.01 to 0.1%). V usage is TRBV20-1 and J usage is TRBJ2-7, with 12 nucleotides matching TRBD2. The CDR3 runs 15 residues. The germline gives CDR1 DFQATT, CDR2 SNEGSKA (reference sequence). Trimming at V came to 1 base and at J to 3 bases, leaving 4 bases not matched to a gene. This CDR3 reads CSARVAGLAGYEQYF. CDR3 in DNA: TGCAGTGCTAGAGTAGCGGGACTAGCGGGCTACGAGCAGTACTTC.

The chain is built from TRBV18 and TRBJ2-7; 7 nucleotides align to TRBD1. Germline loops: CDR1 KGHSH, CDR2 LQKENI. The CDR3 sequence is 17 residues long. V trimming: 3 bases; J trimming: 0 bases; junction bases outside the gene matches: 11. The CDR3 spells CASSPQTQGLHSYEQYF. CDR3 nucleotide sequence: TGTGCCAGCTCACCGCAGACACAGGGGCTACACTCCTACGAGCAGTACTTC.

The chain joins TRBV9 to TRBJ1-2; 8 bases match TRBD1. In germline, CDR1 is SGDLS, CDR2 YYNGEE. The V gene end was trimmed by 0 bases and the J gene end by 3 bases; junction bases not matched to a gene: 4. This CDR3 has 15 residues. Here the CDR3 DNA reads TGTGCCAGCAGCGTAGAGGACAGGGCACACTATGGCTACACCTTC. Translation gives CASSVEDRAHYGYTF.